The 19 T cell receptor beta chains given below trace back to one sample, sequenced in a study of T cells in Graves' hyperthyroidism and ophthalmopathy. Regions amplified from RNA transcripts were the TCR beta CDR3 regions. TCR CDR3 underwent first-round RT-PCR with the HTBI primer set. TCRdb re-derived calls from the multiplex PCR reads in MiXCR, one entry per CDR3 protein. The profile shows hundreds of thousands of distinct CDR3 sequences, over 15% of them singletons. The sample comprised blood. The receptors shown here come from a woman aged 60-75 years with Graves' ophthalmopathy.

The gene calls are TRBV6-2 or TRBV6-3 and TRBJ2-3; no reliable D call. This CDR3 has 17 amino acids. Germline V lookup: CDR1 MNHEY, CDR2 SVGEGT. With 2 bases removed from V and 0 bases from J, the gap between germline ends came to 15 bases. The chain's CDR3 is CASSYHVGRRSTDTQYF. The CDR3 coding sequence is TGTGCCAGCAGTTACCACGTTGGTAGGAGAAGCACAGATACGCAGTATTTT.

A remark on this clonotype: A read error may explain this, as a much larger clone is one base away. CDR3: CACSLGTAPEGKLFF. In DNA, the CDR3 is TGTGCCTGCAGCTTAGGGACTGCACCAGAGGGAAAACTGTTTTTT. The V and J genes are TRBV7-6 and TRBJ1-4; TRBD1 is a possible D gene (5 bases). CDR1 is SGHVS and CDR2 is FNYEAQ in the germline V gene. This CDR3 is 15 amino acids long. The complete variable domain, with remaining parts taken from reference TRBV7-6 and TRBJ1-4, reads GAGVSQSPRYKVTKRGQDVALRCDPISGHVSLYWYRQALGQGPEFLTYFNYEAQQDKSGLPNDRFSAERPEGSISTLTIQRTEQRDSAMYRCACSLGTAPEGKLFFGSGTQLSVL.

This clonotype was picked up many times. The chain combines TRBV7-2 with TRBJ2-7, with 11 nucleotides matching TRBD2. Germline CDR1 reads SGHTA; CDR2 reads FQGNSA. Unmatched junction bases numbered 12, after V lost 5 bases and J lost 0 bases. The CDR3 length is 18 residues. CDR3 in amino acids: CASSPFGTSGRSSYEQYF. In DNA form, the CDR3 reads TGTGCCAGCAGCCCCTTCGGGACTAGCGGACGAAGCTCCTACGAGCAGTACTTC.

This clonotype has more than one count but fewer than ten. The J gene is TRBJ2-5, the V gene TRBV5-1; the D gene is possibly TRBD2 (7 bases). The germline V gene has CDR1 SGHRS and CDR2 YFSETQ. The CDR3 loop spans 15 amino acids. The V end lost 5 bases, the J end lost 0 bases, and 14 bases lay between the germline ends. In nucleotides, the CDR3 is TGCGCCAGCAGGCCGGGGGGCGACTACCAAGAGACCCAGTACTTC. The encoded protein is CASRPGGDYQETQYF.

This clonotype was recorded many times. The rearrangement joins TRBV10-3 to TRBJ2-5; 11 bases align to TRBD2. Per the germline V gene, CDR1 is ENHRY and CDR2 is SYGVKD. The CDR3 runs to 16 residues. V lost 4 bases to trimming and J lost 3 bases; unmatched junction nucleotides: 7. CDR3 nucleotides: TGTGCCATCAGTGGACAACTAGCGGGAGAAGAAGAGACCCAGTACTTC. Its protein product is CAISGQLAGEEETQYF.

This clonotype has a count of ten or more. V usage is TRBV28 and J usage is TRBJ1-5; D uncertain. Germline CDR1 MDHEN, CDR2 SYDVKM. V lost 2 bases and J lost 4, with 6 bases in between. The CDR3 is made up of 13 amino acids. The CDR3 bases are TGTGCCAGCAGTTTAATCCAAAATCAGCCCCAGCATTTT. It is translated as CASSLIQNQPQHF.

This chain uses TRBV9 with TRBJ2-5, with 11 bases matching TRBD2. There are 15 residues in the CDR3. Trimming at V came to 3 bases and at J to 5 bases, leaving 6 bases not matched to a gene. Germline CDR1 SGDLS, CDR2 YYNGEE. CDR3 residues: CASSGLAGGEETQYF. For the CDR3, the DNA is TGTGCCAGCAGCGGGCTAGCGGGAGGAGAGGAGACCCAGTACTTC.

This clonotype was recorded at least ten times. This chain connects TRBV20-1 to TRBJ2-7, with TRBD2 matching over 8 bases. This CDR3 region has 13 residues. The germline CDR1 and CDR2 sequences are DFQATT and SNEGSKA (reference sequence). V gave up 3 bases and J gave up 2 bases; unmatched junction bases: 3. The CDR3 sequence: CSASGGRPYEQYF. The CDR3 DNA reads TGCAGTGCTAGTGGCGGGAGGCCCTACGAGCAGTACTTC.

This clonotype turned up a few times. V gene TRBV7-8 combines with J gene TRBJ1-2; no reliable D call. The CDR3 has 11 amino acids. Germline V gene lookup returns CDR1 SGHVS and CDR2 FQNEAQ. V was cut by 10 bases and J by 7 bases, with 13 bases left in between. The CDR3: CATVVGSGYTF. The CDR3 DNA sequence: TGTGCCACTGTCGTGGGGTCTGGCTACACCTTC. The variable domain in full, with the rest retrieved from reference TRBV7-8 and TRBJ1-2, is GAGVSQSPRYKVAKRGQDVALRCDPISGHVSLFWYQQALGQGPEFLTYFQNEAQLDKSGLPSDRFFAERPEGSVSTLKIQRTQQEDSAVYLCATVVGSGYTFGSGTRLTVV.

This clonotype appeared a few times. The rearrangement joins TRBV27 to TRBJ2-3; TRBD2 matches 8 bases. Germline assignment: CDR1 MNHEY and CDR2 SMNVEV (reference sequence). V shed 4 bases, J shed 0 bases, and the junction held 12 bases outside the gene matches. This CDR3 is 18 amino acids long. As DNA, the CDR3 is TGTGCCAGCAGTTGTGGGCGGGAGGCCCTAACTAGCACAGATACGCAGTATTTT. This sequence encodes CASSCGREALTSTDTQYF.

This clonotype is a singleton in its sample. This may be a read error, as it is one base from a much larger clone. Since the CDR3 does not end with the conserved phenylalanine or tryptophan, this likely comes from a read error. This sequence joins TRBV6-1 and TRBJ1-5; the match to TRBD1 covers 7 bases. This CDR3 has 15 residues. The junction had 5 bases not matched to a gene; V was cut back by 6 bases and J by 0 bases. CDR1 is MNHNS, CDR2 SASEGT, per germline. The CDR3 reads CASRLTGVSNQPQHS. DNA for the CDR3: TGTGCCAGCAGACTCACAGGGGTTAGCAATCAGCCCCAGCATTCT.

Ten or more counts support this clonotype. The chain carries TRBV18 and TRBJ1-4; 7 bases are a match to TRBD1. Germline assignment: CDR1 KGHSH and CDR2 LQKENI. The trim removed 0 bases at V and 8 bases at J, leaving 6 bases unmatched. The CDR3 loop spans 15 amino acids. As DNA, the CDR3 is TGTGCCAGCTCACCACCGACAGGGCCCGGGGAAAAACTGTTTTTT. This gives the protein CASSPPTGPGEKLFF.

This clonotype was found many times. The chain links TRBV5-1 to TRBJ1-2, with a tentative D call TRBD1 (5 bases). CDR3 size: 15 residues. V was trimmed by 1 base and J by 7 bases, leaving 17 bases between them. CDR1 is SGHRS and CDR2 is YFSETQ in the germline V gene. The CDR3 here is CASSLTPSLGGGYTF. The CDR3 DNA reads as TGCGCCAGCAGCTTGACTCCGAGTTTGGGGGGTGGCTACACCTTC. Full variable domain (rest looked up from reference TRBV5-1 and TRBJ1-2): KAGVTQTPRYLIKTRGQQVTLSCSPISGHRSVSWYQQTPGQGLQFLFEYFSETQRNKGNFPGRFSGRQFSNSRSEMNVSTLELGDSALYLCASSLTPSLGGGYTFGSGTRLTVV.

This clonotype was counted ten times or more. V and J are TRBV7-2 and TRBJ1-6; TRBD1 matches 8 bases. Trimming took 4 bases from V and 7 from J; bases not matched to a gene: 3. The CDR3 sequence is 14 residues long. CDR1 SGHTA and CDR2 FQGNSA come from the germline V gene. CDR3 DNA: TGTGCCAGCAGCTCCAGGGGGCTGAATTCACCCCTCCACTTT. Amino acids: CASSSRGLNSPLHF. The entire variable domain, with the rest obtained from reference TRBV7-2 and TRBJ1-6, is as follows: GAGVSQSPSNKVTEKGKDVELRCDPISGHTALYWYRQSLGQGLEFLIYFQGNSAPDKSGLPSDRFSAERTGGSVSTLTIQRTQQEDSAVYLCASSSRGLNSPLHFGNGTRLTVT.

This clonotype was seen only a few times. V is TRBV20-1 and J is TRBJ1-1; weak D call: TRBD1 (5 bases). Per germline, CDR1 DFQATT and CDR2 SNEGSKA (reference sequence). Trimming pared 1 base from V and 4 bases from J, leaving 13 bases between. The CDR3 length is 14 residues. The CDR3 DNA reads as TGCAGTGCTAGAGGAGGGGTCGTCATCACTGAAGCTTTCTTT. Its translation: CSARGGVVITEAFF.

The chain joins TRBV7-3 to TRBJ2-3, with no clear D. CDR3 length: 15 amino acids. In germline, CDR1 is SGHTA, CDR2 FQGTGA. The V and J ends lost 3 bases and 1 base respectively, with 11 bases between them. As DNA, the CDR3 is TGTGCCAGCAGCTTTTCCGGTCTCCGCACAGATACGCAGTATTTT. Residues: CASSFSGLRTDTQYF.

At least ten counts were recorded for this clonotype. The V and J genes are TRBV18 and TRBJ1-2; D is uncertain. This CDR3 comprises 16 residues. Germline V gene sequence: CDR1 KGHSH, CDR2 LQKENI. Trimming pared 0 bases from V and 8 bases from J, leaving 19 bases between. CDR3 in DNA: TGTGCCAGCTCACCACCGTCCAGAGAGTCGCGCTACGGCTACACCTTC. Protein product: CASSPPSRESRYGYTF.

This clonotype was picked up many times. This chain links TRBV11-2 with TRBJ1-2; maybe TRBD1 (5 bases). Germline CDR1 SGHAT, CDR2 FQNNGV. The CDR3 sequence is 14 residues long. V was cut by 3 bases and J by 5 bases, with 13 bases left in between. CDR3 loop: CASSFNARAYGYTF. The CDR3 DNA reads TGTGCCAGCAGCTTTAACGCCAGGGCTTATGGCTACACCTTC.

This clonotype occurred many times. The genes are TRBV7-2 and TRBJ1-1; D unresolved. CDR1 is SGHTA and CDR2 is FQGNSA in the germline V gene. V dropped 2 bases and J dropped 0 bases, with 16 bases sitting between them. The CDR3 has 17 amino acids. The CDR3 DNA reads TGTGCCAGCAGCTTAAGGCCGGCGGGAGGGATGAACACTGAAGCTTTCTTT. Encoded protein: CASSLRPAGGMNTEAFF.